Shown below are 2 T cell receptor beta chains from a single sample sequenced in a study of OX40 agonist ivuxolimab in advanced cancers. Using immunoSEQ multiplex PCR, the repertoire was profiled, and TCRdb retains in-frame clones only, with some absent. Altogether tens of thousands of clones are present, roughly 90% being singletons, with the ten largest covering roughly 9.7%. The sequences come from CD4+ or CD8+ T cells sorted from blood, collected in a trial of the OX40 agonist ivuxolimab. The receptors shown here come from an adult with an advanced solid tumor such as melanoma, head and neck, liver or kidney cancer.

This sequence joins TRBV27 and TRBJ2-7; 12 bases match TRBD1. This CDR3 has 16 amino acids. Germline trimming cut 5 bases from V and 5 bases from J; bases unmatched to any gene: 10. Germline CDR1 and CDR2: MNHEY and SMNVEV (reference sequence). CDR3 nucleotide sequence: TGTGCCAGCAGTCCGGCAACGGGACAGGGGGCCAACGAGCAGTACTTC. Residues: CASSPATGQGANEQYF.

This chain uses TRBV7-8 with TRBJ2-5, with 11 bases fitting TRBD2. The junction had 8 bases not matched to a gene; V was cut back by 1 base and J by 1 base. The CDR3 extends over 18 amino acids. Germline V CDR1 and CDR2: SGHVS, FQNEAQ. CDR3 nucleotides: TGTGCCAGCAGCTTAGGCTTAGCGGGGGGGAGTGGCCAAGAGACCCAGTACTTC. Its translation is CASSLGLAGGSGQETQYF.